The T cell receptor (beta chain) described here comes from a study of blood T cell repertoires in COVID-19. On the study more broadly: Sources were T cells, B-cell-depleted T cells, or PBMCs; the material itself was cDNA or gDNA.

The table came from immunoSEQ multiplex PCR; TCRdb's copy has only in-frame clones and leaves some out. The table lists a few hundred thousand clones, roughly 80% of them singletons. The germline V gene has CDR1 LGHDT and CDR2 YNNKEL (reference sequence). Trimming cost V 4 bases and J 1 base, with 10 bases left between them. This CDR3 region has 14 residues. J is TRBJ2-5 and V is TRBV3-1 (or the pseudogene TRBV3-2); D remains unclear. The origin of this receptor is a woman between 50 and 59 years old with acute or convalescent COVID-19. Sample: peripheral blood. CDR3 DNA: TGTGCCAGCAGCCCCACTTTACTCCAAGAGACCCAGTACTTC. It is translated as CASSPTLLQETQYF.